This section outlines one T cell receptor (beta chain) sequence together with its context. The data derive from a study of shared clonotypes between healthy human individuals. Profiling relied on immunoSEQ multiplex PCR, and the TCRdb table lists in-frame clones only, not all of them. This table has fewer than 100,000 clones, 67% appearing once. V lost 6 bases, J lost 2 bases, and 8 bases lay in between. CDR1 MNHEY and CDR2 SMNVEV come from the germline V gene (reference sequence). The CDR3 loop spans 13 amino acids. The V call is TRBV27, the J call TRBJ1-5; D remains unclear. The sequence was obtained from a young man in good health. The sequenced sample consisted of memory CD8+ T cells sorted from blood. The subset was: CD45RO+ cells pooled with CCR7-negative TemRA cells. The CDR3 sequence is CASSPGGNQPQHF. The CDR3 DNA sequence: TGTGCCAGCAGCCCGGGTGGCAATCAGCCCCAGCATTTT.